This section outlines one T cell receptor (beta chain) sequence together with its context. Its antigen remains undetermined. No clone much larger than this one lies a single base away; base qualities are absent. CDR1 SQVTM and CDR2 ANQGSEA are derived from the germline V gene. V is pruned by 2 bases and J by 4 bases, leaving 1 base of the junction without a gene match. The CDR3, from cysteine to phenylalanine, totals 14 residues. The kept DNA is CDR3 alone, 42 bases in frame from the first base. CD8 naive samples were obtained by positive selection for CCR7 among CD45RO-negative cells, yielding a CD45RA+CCR7+ population from which TemRA cells were excluded. Healthy HIV-negative adults with no recently reported acute infections or vaccinations were included as donors. Every donor was a Caucasian adult residing in Nashville, Tennessee, USA. After blood collection by leukapheresis, PBMCs were isolated using Ficoll-Histopaque density gradient centrifugation and then cryopreserved in the vapor phase of liquid nitrogen. Analytical flow cytometry was used to check the purity and quantity of each magnetically sorted T cell population. Each sorted fraction had its genomic DNA isolated and then quantified by UV absorbance on a Nanodrop 2000c.

This sample was included in a study of shared clonotypes between healthy human individuals (dated by TCRdb to the early 2020s). Some background on the complete study: Three men and a couple of women, aged 18 to 49 years, made up the cohort. Blood TCR repertoires of about 5 healthy adults were deeply sequenced to estimate repertoire size and the extent of clonotype sharing between individuals. Each donor's leukapheresis produced roughly between about 0.9 and 9.5 billion PBMCs. Libraries were prepared and TCR repertoires were sequenced by different laboratories using diverse techniques, in order to increase sequencing depth and limit assay-specific biases. For each donor, CD4 naive and CD4 memory were each run on three plates, CD8 naive on two plates, and CD8 memory on one plate.

Using the deep immunoSEQ assay, multiplex PCR amplified TCR CDR3 regions from genomic DNA. For each cell subset, the extracted genomic DNA was distributed evenly across all wells of several immunoSEQ 96-well plates, and each plate served as one replicate. Each replicate PCR for sorted subsets received around 0.2 ug genomic DNA, equal to about 29,000 T cell genomes. Purified libraries were measured with a Qubit 3.0 fluorometer, size-checked on a Bioanalyzer 2100, and measured again with the KAPA Library Quantification kit. Each immunoSEQ 96-well plate was sequenced on its own single-read 150-cycle Illumina NextSeq 550 flow cell. The study's processing was this. Because the immunoSEQ output included only junctional sequences and no quality scores, the filtering could not be the same as the filtering used for full-length reads. To assign V/J genes and CDR3, sequences were annotated against IMGT germline references using PyIR, a Python wrapper for IgBLAST v1.9. Reads were filtered out if the reads had weak V/J assignments (E-value above 1e-6), no CDR3, stop codons, out-of-frame junctions, or ambiguous translated residues. A V3J clonotype was defined by an identical inferred V gene, J gene, and CDR3 amino acid sequence. The percentage overlap between two repertoires was calculated by dividing the number of shared unique clonotypes by the size of the smaller repertoire. Repertoire richness was assessed with RTK rarefaction, the Chao1 estimator, and Recon v2.1 estimates of unobserved clonotypes. Generation probabilities were computed with OLGA for all TCRbeta clonotypes obtained by the gDNA method from a handful of donors. The clones in this table, taken by TCRdb from immuneACCESS, are in-frame only. Not every clone is retained; where verified, under half of the shortfall comes from an unresolved V gene, and the cause of the rest is unknown. V, J and clone size are those of that table, while D and trimming were read from the DNA. The sample table shows about 2 million clones, and roughly 95% are seen once. 1% to 1.5% of the sample belongs to the ten largest clones.

Study-wide conclusions, independent of this receptor: Even with the large sequencing depth, rarefaction of the sorted-subset datasets indicated that sequencing was incomplete. Pairwise subsampling indicated that sequencing depth was expected to affect the degree of clonotype sharing among donors. The small number of donors limited the genetic and exposure-history diversity represented. Sampling was restricted to blood, and TCR repertoires in tissue are likely to differ from TCR repertoires in blood. Higher generation probabilities were observed for clonotypes shared by all four sorted-subset donors than for non-shared clonotypes. Across a few donors, about 5% of naive CD4, roughly 3.8% of naive CD8, roughly 2.2% of memory CD4, and over 0.35% of memory CD8 clonotypes were shared. Larger estimated clonotype richness was generally found for naive subsets than for memory subsets.

The sequence derives from a man aged 18 to 29 in good health. The sample taken for sequencing was naive CD8+ T cells sorted from blood. The label giving this sample's cell subset or site can be read as: CD45RA+CCR7+. This chain is built from TRBV29-1 and TRBJ2-3; the junction holds 12 bases that match TRBD2. For the CDR3, the sequence is CSVETSGRSDTQYF. The nucleotide sequence is TGCAGCGTTGAAACTAGCGGGAGGTCAGATACGCAGTATTTT.